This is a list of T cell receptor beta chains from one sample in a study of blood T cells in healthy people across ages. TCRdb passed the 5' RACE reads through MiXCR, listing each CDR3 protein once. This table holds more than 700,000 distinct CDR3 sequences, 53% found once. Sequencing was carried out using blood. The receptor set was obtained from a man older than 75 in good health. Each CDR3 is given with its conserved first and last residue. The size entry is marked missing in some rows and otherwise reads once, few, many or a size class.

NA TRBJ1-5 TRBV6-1 CASSGQVLPTGNQPQHF
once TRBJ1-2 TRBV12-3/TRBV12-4 CASSFRKTTNYGYTF
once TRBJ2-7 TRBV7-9 CASSPTGVGYEQYF
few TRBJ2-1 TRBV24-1 CATSVELAGEEDEQFF
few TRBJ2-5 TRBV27 CASSVRTGGEKYF
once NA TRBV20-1 CSARERTSGRTSSYNEQYF
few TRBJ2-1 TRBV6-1 CASSIPGRVRGRFWFF
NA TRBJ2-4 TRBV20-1 CSATELAGDRDIQYF
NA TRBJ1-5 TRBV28 CASSLWAGYSNQPQHF
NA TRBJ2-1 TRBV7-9 CASSLATGVNEQFF
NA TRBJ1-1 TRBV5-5 CASSSDRAVNTEAFF
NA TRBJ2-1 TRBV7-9 CASSLAAGVGYNEQFF
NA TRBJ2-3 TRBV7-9 CASSLELVTDTQYF
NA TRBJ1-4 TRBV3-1 CASSQVMGANEKLFF
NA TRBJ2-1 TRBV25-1 CAGSELGAGKKFF
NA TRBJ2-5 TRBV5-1 CASSEGGNAETQYF
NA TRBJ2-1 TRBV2 CASSPRRGHEQFF
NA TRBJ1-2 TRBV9 CASSVSPVFNNYGYTF
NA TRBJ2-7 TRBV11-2 CASSPSSVVGREGEYEQYF
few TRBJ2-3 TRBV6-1 CASSRGIWYAYF
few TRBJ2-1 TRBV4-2 CASSQEGGSYNEQFF
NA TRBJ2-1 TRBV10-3 CAITRGNSYNEQFF
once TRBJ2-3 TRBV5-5 CASSLEVRGTDTQYF
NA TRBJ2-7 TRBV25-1 CASSEGKPYDEQYF
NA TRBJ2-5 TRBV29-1 CSAPRMAGETQYF
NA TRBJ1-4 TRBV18 CASSPTGQGKLFF